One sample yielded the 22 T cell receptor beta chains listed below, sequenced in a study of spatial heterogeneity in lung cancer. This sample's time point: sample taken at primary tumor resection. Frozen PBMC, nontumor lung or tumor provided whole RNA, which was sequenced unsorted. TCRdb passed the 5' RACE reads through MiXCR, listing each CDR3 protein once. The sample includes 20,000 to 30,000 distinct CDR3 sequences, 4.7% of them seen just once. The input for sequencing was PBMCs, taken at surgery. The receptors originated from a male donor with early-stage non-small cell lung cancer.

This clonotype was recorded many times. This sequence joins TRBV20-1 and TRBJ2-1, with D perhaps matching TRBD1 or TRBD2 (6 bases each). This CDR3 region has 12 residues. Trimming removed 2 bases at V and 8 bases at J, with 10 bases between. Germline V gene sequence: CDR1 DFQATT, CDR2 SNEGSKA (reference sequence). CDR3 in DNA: TGCAGTGCTAGAAGGGGGGTCGATGAGCAGTTCTTC. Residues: CSARRGVDEQFF.

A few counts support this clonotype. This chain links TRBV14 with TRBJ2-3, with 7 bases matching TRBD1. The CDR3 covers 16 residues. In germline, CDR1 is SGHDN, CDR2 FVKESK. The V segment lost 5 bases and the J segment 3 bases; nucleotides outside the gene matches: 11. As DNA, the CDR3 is TGTGCCAGCAGCTTCTACAGGGGAACGACGACAGATACGCAGTATTTT. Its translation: CASSFYRGTTTDTQYF.

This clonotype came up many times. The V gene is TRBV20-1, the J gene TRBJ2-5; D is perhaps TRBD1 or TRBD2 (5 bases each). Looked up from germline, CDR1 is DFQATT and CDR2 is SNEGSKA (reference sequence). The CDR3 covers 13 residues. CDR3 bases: TGCAGGGGGGACGCAGGCACCAAGGAGACCCAGTACTTC. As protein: CRGDAGTKETQYF.

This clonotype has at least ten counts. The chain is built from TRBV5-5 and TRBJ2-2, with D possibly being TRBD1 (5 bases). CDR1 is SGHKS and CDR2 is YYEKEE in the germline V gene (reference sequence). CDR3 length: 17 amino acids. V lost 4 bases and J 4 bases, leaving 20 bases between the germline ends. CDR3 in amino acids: CASSPKAADTSTGELFF. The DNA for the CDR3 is TGTGCCAGCAGCCCAAAGGCCGCGGACACCTCCACCGGGGAGCTGTTTTTT.

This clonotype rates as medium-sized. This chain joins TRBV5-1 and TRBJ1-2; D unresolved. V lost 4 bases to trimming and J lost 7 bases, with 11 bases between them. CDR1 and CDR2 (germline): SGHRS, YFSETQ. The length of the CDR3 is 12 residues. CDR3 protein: CASSGGDFGYTF. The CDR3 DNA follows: TGCGCCAGCAGCGGAGGAGATTTTGGCTACACCTTC.

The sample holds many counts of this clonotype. The CDR3 spells CASSVGTGANYGYTF. CDR3 DNA: TGTGCCAGCAGCGTTGGGACAGGGGCGAACTATGGCTACACCTTC. This rearrangement joins TRBV9 to TRBJ1-2; 10 bases are shared with TRBD1. The length of the CDR3 is 15 residues. Germline V gene data show CDR1 as SGDLS and CDR2 as YYNGEE. The J segment lost 2 bases and the V segment lost 2 bases, leaving 3 bases of the junction unmatched.

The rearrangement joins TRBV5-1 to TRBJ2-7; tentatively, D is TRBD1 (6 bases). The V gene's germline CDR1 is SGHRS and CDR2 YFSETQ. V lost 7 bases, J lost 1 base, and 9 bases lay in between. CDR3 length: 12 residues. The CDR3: CASGQGSYEQYF. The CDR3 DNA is TGCGCCAGCGGCCAGGGGTCCTACGAGCAGTACTTC.

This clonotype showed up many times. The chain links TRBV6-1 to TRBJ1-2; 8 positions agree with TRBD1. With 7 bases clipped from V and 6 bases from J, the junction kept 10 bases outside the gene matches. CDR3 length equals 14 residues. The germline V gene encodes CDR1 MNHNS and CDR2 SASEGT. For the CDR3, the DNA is TGTGCCAGCATCGATGGACAGGGATATGATGGCTACACCTTC. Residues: CASIDGQGYDGYTF.

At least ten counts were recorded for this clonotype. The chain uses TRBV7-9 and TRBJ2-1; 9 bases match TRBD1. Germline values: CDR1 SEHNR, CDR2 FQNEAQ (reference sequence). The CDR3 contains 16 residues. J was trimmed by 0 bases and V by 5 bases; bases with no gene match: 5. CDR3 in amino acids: CASSPGQGNSYNEQFF. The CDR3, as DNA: TGTGCCAGCAGCCCCGGACAGGGGAACTCCTACAATGAGCAGTTCTTC.

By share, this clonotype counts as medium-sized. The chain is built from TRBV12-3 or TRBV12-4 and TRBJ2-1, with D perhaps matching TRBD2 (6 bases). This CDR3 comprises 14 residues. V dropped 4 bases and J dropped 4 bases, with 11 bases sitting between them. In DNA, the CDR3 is TGTGCCAGCAGTTGGGGCCGGGGGTACAATGAGCAGTTCTTC. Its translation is CASSWGRGYNEQFF.

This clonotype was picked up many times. CDR3 protein: CASSGARGYQETQYF. CDR3 bases: TGTGCCAGCAGTGGTGCTAGGGGGTACCAAGAGACCCAGTACTTC. The chain uses TRBV28 and TRBJ2-5, with D perhaps TRBD1 (6 bases). Germline loops: CDR1 MDHEN, CDR2 SYDVKM. Trimming shortened V by 5 bases and J by 0 bases, and 13 bases separated the two germline ends. The CDR3 length is 15 residues.

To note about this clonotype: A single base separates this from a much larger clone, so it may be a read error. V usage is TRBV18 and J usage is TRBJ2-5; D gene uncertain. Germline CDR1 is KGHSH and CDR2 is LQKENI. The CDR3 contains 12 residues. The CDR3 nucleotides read TGTGCCAGCACACCACCCACGGGGACCCAGTACTTC. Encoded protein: CASTPPTGTQYF.

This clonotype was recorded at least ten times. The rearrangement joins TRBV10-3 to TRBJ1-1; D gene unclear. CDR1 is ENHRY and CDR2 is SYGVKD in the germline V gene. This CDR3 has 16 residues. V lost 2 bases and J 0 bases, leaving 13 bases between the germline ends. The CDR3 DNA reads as TGTGCCATCAGTGAGAGCCAGGCACCTGTGAACACTGAAGCTTTCTTT. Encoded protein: CAISESQAPVNTEAFF.

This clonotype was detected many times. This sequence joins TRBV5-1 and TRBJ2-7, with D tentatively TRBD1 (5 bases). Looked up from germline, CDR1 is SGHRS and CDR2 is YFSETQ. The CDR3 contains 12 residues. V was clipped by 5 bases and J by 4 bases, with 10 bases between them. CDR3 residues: CASRGPGYEQYF. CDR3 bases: TGCGCCAGCAGGGGGCCCGGATACGAGCAGTACTTC.

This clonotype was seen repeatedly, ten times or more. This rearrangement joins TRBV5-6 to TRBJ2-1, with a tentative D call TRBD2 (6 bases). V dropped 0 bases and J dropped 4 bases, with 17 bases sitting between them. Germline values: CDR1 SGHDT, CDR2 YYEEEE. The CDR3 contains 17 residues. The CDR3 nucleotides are TGTGCCAGCAGCTTGGCCGGGGACTCCGGACCGTACAATGAGCAGTTCTTC. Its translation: CASSLAGDSGPYNEQFF.

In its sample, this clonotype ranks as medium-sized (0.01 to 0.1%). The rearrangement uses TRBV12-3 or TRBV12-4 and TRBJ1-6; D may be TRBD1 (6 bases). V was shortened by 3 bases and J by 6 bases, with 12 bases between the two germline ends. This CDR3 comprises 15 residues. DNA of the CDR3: TGTGCCAGCAGTTTCGGTGGCAGGGGTAATTCACCCCTCCACTTT. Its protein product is CASSFGGRGNSPLHF.

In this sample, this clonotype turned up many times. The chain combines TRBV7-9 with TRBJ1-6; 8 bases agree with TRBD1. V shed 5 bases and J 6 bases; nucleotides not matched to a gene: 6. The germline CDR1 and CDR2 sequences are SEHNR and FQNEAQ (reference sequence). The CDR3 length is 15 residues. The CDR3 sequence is CASSTNRGTNSPLHF. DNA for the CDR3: TGTGCCAGCAGCACGAACAGGGGGACTAATTCACCCCTCCACTTT.

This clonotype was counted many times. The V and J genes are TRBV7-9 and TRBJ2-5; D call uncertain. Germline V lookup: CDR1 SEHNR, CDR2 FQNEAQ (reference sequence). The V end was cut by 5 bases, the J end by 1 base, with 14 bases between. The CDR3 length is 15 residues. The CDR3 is CASSPNIRSQETQYF. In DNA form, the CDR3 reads TGTGCCAGCAGCCCAAATATACGTTCCCAAGAGACCCAGTACTTC.

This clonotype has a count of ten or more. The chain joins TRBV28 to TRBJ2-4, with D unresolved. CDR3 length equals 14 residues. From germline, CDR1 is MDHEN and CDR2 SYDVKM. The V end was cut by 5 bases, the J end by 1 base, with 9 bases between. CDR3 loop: CASSQLNAKNIQYF. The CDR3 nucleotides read TGTGCCAGCAGTCAATTGAATGCCAAAAACATTCAGTACTTC.

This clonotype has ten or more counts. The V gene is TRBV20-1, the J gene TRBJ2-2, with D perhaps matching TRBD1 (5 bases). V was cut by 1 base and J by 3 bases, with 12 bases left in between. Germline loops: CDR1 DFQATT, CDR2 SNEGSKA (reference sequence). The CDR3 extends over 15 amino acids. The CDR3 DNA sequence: TGCAGTGCTAGAGGGGAAGGGGTCGACACCGGGGAGCTGTTTTTT. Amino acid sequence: CSARGEGVDTGELFF.

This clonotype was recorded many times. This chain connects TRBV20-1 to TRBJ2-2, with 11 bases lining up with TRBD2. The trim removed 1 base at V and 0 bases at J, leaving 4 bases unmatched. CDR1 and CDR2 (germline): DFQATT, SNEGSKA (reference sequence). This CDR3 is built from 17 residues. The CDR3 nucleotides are TGCAGTGCTAGAGGGATGACTAGCGGGGCGAACACCGGGGAGCTGTTTTTT. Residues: CSARGMTSGANTGELFF.

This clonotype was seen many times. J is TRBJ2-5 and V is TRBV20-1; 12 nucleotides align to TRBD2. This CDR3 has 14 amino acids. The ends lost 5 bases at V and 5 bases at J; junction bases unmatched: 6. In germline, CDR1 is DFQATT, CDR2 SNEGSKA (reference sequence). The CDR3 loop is CSAFPSGRAETQYF. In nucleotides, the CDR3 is TGCAGTGCTTTTCCTAGCGGGAGGGCGGAGACCCAGTACTTC.